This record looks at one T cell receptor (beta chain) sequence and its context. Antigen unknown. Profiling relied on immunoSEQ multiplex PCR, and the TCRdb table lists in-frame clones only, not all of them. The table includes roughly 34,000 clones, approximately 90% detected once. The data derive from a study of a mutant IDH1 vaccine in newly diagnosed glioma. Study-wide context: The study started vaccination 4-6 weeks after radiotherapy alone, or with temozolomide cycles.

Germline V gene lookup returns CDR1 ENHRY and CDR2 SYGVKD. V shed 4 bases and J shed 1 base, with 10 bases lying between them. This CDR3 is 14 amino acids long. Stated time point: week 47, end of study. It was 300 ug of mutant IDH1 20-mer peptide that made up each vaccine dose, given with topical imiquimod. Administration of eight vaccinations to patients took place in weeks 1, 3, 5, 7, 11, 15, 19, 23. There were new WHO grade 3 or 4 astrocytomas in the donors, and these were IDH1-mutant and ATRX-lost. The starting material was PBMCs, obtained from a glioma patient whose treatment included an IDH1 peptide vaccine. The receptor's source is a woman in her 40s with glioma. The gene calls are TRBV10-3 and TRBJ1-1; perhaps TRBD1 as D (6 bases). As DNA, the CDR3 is TGTGCCATCAGTGGGACAGTCTCGAACACTGAAGCTTTCTTT. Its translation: CAISGTVSNTEAFF.